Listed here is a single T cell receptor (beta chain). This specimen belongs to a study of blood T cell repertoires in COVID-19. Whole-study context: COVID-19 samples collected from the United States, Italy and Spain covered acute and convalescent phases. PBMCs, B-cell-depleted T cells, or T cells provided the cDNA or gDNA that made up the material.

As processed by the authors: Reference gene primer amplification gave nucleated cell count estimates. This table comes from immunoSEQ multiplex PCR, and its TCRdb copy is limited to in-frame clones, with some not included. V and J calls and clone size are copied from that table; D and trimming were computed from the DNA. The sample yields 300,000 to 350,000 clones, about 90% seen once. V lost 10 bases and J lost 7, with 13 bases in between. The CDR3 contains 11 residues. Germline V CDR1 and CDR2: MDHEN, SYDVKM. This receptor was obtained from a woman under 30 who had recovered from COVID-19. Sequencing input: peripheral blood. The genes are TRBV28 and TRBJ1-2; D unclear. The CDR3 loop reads CATLLTIGYTF. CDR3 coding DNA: TGTGCCACCCTTCTAACTATTGGCTACACCTTC.